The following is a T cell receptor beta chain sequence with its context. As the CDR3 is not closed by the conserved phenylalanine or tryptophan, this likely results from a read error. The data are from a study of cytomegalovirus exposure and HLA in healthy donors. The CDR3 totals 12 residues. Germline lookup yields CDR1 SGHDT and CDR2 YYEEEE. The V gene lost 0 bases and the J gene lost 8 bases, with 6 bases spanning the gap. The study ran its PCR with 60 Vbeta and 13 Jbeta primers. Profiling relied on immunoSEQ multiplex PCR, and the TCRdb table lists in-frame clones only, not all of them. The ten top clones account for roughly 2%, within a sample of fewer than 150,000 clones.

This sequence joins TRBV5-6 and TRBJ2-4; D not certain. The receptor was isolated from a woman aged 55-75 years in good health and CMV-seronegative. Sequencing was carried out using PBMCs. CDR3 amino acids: CASSLGFDIQYL. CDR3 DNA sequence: TGTGCCAGCAGCTTGGGGTTTGACATTCAGTACCTC.